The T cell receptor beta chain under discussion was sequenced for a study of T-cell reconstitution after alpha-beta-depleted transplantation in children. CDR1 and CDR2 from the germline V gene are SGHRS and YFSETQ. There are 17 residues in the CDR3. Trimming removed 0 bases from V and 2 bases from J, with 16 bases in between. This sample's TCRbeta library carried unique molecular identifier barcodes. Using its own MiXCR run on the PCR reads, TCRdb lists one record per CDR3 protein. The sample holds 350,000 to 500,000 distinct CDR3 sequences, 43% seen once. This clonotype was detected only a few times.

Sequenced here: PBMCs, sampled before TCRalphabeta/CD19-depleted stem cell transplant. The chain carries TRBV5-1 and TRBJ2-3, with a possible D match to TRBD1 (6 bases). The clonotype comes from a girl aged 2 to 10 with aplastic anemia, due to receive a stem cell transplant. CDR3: CASSLAVGHLATDTQYF. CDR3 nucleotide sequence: TGCGCCAGCAGCTTGGCGGTGGGACACCTTGCCACAGATACGCAGTATTTT.